This entry concerns a single T cell receptor (beta chain). What it recognizes is unknown. This record belongs to a study of T cell responses to AZD1222 COVID-19 vaccine. General study points: When two AZD1222 doses had been given, Spike-specific TCR breadth and depth rose. Among AZD1222 vaccinees, only five to seven were seropositive at baseline. White British people made up most donors, females outnumbered males, and clonal diversity was possibly underestimated.

The germline gives CDR1 SGHRS, CDR2 YFSETQ. The V and J ends lost 4 bases and 16 bases, in that order; junction bases with no gene match: 7. The CDR3 contains 12 residues. Sequencing was performed with immunoSEQ multiplex PCR; in TCRdb, only in-frame clones are kept and a portion is missing. The sample has over 100,000 clones, around nine tenths seen once. The source material was peripheral blood, sampled on day 0 of AZD1222 vaccination. The clonotype comes from an adult in good health. This chain links TRBV5-1 with TRBJ1-6; 8 bases align to TRBD1. This chain's CDR3 is CASSQDRVQLHF. CDR3 sequence (DNA): TGCGCCAGCAGCCAGGACAGGGTTCAGCTCCACTTT.